A selection of T cell receptor beta chains follows, all from one sample in a study of monozygotic twins with inflammatory bowel disease. From its re-call of the 5' RACE reads, TCRdb lists each CDR3 protein once, without DNA. Here the sample table reports over 110,000 distinct CDR3 sequences. Sequencing was carried out using blood. These receptors were obtained from a human donor with ulcerative colitis or Crohn's disease, or a healthy co-twin of an affected twin (not recorded which). Both conserved end residues are part of each CDR3. Rows may omit the clone size; those that give it use once, few, many or a size class.

clone_size: -; v_call: TRBV5-1; j_call: TRBJ1-5; cdr3_aa: CASSPFPRDGNSNQPQHF
clone_size: -; v_call: TRBV19; j_call: TRBJ2-3; cdr3_aa: CASRNNPGISWDTQYF
clone_size: -; v_call: TRBV6-1; j_call: TRBJ2-2; cdr3_aa: CASSAQITGELFF
clone_size: -; v_call: TRBV5-4; j_call: TRBJ1-1; cdr3_aa: CASSFQGGAEAFF
clone_size: -; v_call: TRBV7-9; j_call: TRBJ2-7; cdr3_aa: CASSPLDGGSYEQYF
clone_size: -; v_call: TRBV20-1; j_call: TRBJ2-6; cdr3_aa: CSAPDISGANVLTF
clone_size: -; v_call: TRBV9; j_call: TRBJ1-5; cdr3_aa: CASSVSGTENQPQHF
clone_size: -; v_call: TRBV7-2; j_call: TRBJ2-1; cdr3_aa: CASRYSPYNEQFF
clone_size: -; v_call: TRBV6-1; j_call: TRBJ2-3; cdr3_aa: CASRRDISTDTQYF
clone_size: -; v_call: TRBV6-5; j_call: TRBJ2-3; cdr3_aa: CASRARTDTQYF
clone_size: -; v_call: TRBV5-1; j_call: TRBJ2-7; cdr3_aa: CASSHPWARNYEQYF
clone_size: -; v_call: TRBV4-3; j_call: TRBJ2-5; cdr3_aa: CASSQALGWETQYF
clone_size: -; v_call: TRBV24-1; j_call: TRBJ2-3; cdr3_aa: CATSDFSGPDTQYF
clone_size: -; v_call: TRBV7-8; j_call: TRBJ2-1; cdr3_aa: CASSPTTGSYNEQFF
clone_size: -; v_call: TRBV3-1; j_call: TRBJ2-3; cdr3_aa: CASSQTLWGNTDTQYF
clone_size: -; v_call: TRBV7-9; j_call: TRBJ2-5; cdr3_aa: CASSLGGTGLRTQYF
clone_size: -; v_call: TRBV3-1; j_call: TRBJ2-1; cdr3_aa: CASSQGASGTRLYNEQFF
clone_size: -; v_call: TRBV13; j_call: TRBJ2-7; cdr3_aa: CASSPGSIGGPYEQYF
clone_size: -; v_call: TRBV28; j_call: TRBJ2-1; cdr3_aa: CASRRTGAFNVQFF
clone_size: -; v_call: TRBV28; j_call: TRBJ1-6; cdr3_aa: CASTPSGRGQNSPLHF
clone_size: -; v_call: TRBV7-9; j_call: TRBJ2-7; cdr3_aa: CASSSTDATMF
clone_size: -; v_call: TRBV24-1; j_call: TRBJ2-1; cdr3_aa: CATSDYDRSRSDEQFF
clone_size: -; v_call: TRBV28; j_call: TRBJ2-3; cdr3_aa: CASSTGTVLTDTQYF
clone_size: -; v_call: TRBV6-1; j_call: TRBJ2-2; cdr3_aa: CAIRSGGAFTGELFF
clone_size: -; v_call: TRBV7-2; j_call: TRBJ1-6; cdr3_aa: CASSLVASNPYSPLHF
clone_size: -; v_call: TRBV20-1; j_call: TRBJ2-1; cdr3_aa: CSARGTYNEQFF
clone_size: -; v_call: TRBV4-1; j_call: TRBJ2-6; cdr3_aa: CASSLFALFSGANVLTF
clone_size: -; v_call: TRBV5-1; j_call: TRBJ2-2; cdr3_aa: CASSLGRQAGGELFF
clone_size: -; v_call: TRBV20-1; j_call: TRBJ2-7; cdr3_aa: CSARDQWGRGARSYEQYF
clone_size: -; v_call: TRBV20-1; j_call: TRBJ1-6; cdr3_aa: CSAMFQGTTYNSPLHF
clone_size: -; v_call: TRBV20-1; j_call: TRBJ2-7; cdr3_aa: CSATRSFSGAIYEQYF
clone_size: -; v_call: TRBV5-1; j_call: TRBJ2-3; cdr3_aa: CASRFGWSDTQYF
clone_size: -; v_call: TRBV11-2; j_call: TRBJ1-4; cdr3_aa: CASSPPRGTGGDEKLFF
clone_size: -; v_call: TRBV6-5; j_call: TRBJ2-1; cdr3_aa: CASSYDRNEQFF
clone_size: -; v_call: TRBV5-1; j_call: TRBJ1-1; cdr3_aa: CASSLAETGPTEAFF
clone_size: -; v_call: TRBV20-1; j_call: TRBJ2-2; cdr3_aa: CSAPRQASTGELFF
clone_size: -; v_call: TRBV6-5; j_call: TRBJ1-3; cdr3_aa: CASRGPGNTIYF
clone_size: -; v_call: TRBV5-1; j_call: TRBJ2-1; cdr3_aa: CASSMQSGTGGGEQFF
clone_size: -; v_call: TRBV20-1; j_call: TRBJ2-7; cdr3_aa: CSARWEGRYEQYF
clone_size: -; v_call: TRBV9; j_call: TRBJ1-2; cdr3_aa: CASSVSGGRNYGYTF
clone_size: -; v_call: TRBV28; j_call: TRBJ2-7; cdr3_aa: CASSIPRDLSYEQYF
clone_size: -; v_call: TRBV7-9; j_call: TRBJ2-3; cdr3_aa: CASSPRTSGGATDTQYF
clone_size: -; v_call: TRBV18; j_call: TRBJ2-1; cdr3_aa: CASSRLIRTGHNEQFF
clone_size: -; v_call: TRBV28; j_call: TRBJ1-6; cdr3_aa: CASSLYDSRNSPLHF
clone_size: -; v_call: TRBV7-2; j_call: TRBJ2-7; cdr3_aa: CASSLSPVYEQYF
clone_size: -; v_call: TRBV30; j_call: TRBJ2-5; cdr3_aa: CAWSVGLWTDARAQYF
clone_size: -; v_call: TRBV5-1; j_call: TRBJ2-7; cdr3_aa: CASVSGPGHLSYEQYF
clone_size: -; v_call: TRBV2; j_call: TRBJ1-4; cdr3_aa: CASSDHRGGEKLFF
clone_size: -; v_call: TRBV6-1; j_call: TRBJ1-2; cdr3_aa: CASRPGFSGYGYTF
clone_size: -; v_call: TRBV24-1; j_call: TRBJ2-5; cdr3_aa: CATSSRRGVETQYF
clone_size: -; v_call: TRBV11-3; j_call: TRBJ2-1; cdr3_aa: CASSLVPVPGNEQFF
clone_size: -; v_call: TRBV5-1; j_call: TRBJ2-7; cdr3_aa: CASSFYRGAYEQYF
clone_size: -; v_call: TRBV11-2; j_call: TRBJ2-1; cdr3_aa: CASSSRTGWDNEQFF
clone_size: medium-sized; v_call: TRBV29-1; j_call: TRBJ2-6; cdr3_aa: CSVEDQVGSGANVLTF
clone_size: -; v_call: TRBV3-1; j_call: TRBJ2-1; cdr3_aa: CASSLLAEEQFF
clone_size: -; v_call: TRBV7-3; j_call: TRBJ2-2; cdr3_aa: CASSITGTNTGELFF
clone_size: -; v_call: TRBV5-1; j_call: TRBJ2-3; cdr3_aa: CASSARTRADTQYF
clone_size: -; v_call: TRBV20-1; j_call: TRBJ2-7; cdr3_aa: CSARLPDGGIAQQYF
clone_size: -; v_call: TRBV6-5; j_call: TRBJ2-7; cdr3_aa: CASSIQGSRYEQYF